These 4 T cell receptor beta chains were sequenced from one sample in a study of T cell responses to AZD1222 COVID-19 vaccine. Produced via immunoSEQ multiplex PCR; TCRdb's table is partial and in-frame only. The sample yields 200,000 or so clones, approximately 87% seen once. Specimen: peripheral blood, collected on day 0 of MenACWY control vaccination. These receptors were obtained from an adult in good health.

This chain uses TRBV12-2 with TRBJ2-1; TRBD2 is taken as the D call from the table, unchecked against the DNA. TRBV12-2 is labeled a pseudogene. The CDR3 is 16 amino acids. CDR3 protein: CASRPTGLAGRFEQFF. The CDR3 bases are TGTGCAAGTCGCCCTACGGGACTAGCGGGAAGGTTTGAGCAGTTCTTC.

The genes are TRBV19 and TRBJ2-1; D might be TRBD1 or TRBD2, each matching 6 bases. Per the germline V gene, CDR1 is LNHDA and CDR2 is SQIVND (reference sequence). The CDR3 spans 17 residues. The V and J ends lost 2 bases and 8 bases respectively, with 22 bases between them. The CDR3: CASSIRSIGGRYDEQFF. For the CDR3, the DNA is TGTGCCAGTAGTATACGGTCTATAGGGGGGCGATATGATGAGCAGTTCTTC. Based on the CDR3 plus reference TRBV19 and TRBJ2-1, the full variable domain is DGGITQSPKYLFRKEGQNVTLSCEQNLNHDAMYWYRQDPGQGLRLIYYSQIVNDFQKGDIAEGYSVSREKKESFPLTVTSAQKNPTAFYLCASSIRSIGGRYDEQFFGPGTRLTVL.

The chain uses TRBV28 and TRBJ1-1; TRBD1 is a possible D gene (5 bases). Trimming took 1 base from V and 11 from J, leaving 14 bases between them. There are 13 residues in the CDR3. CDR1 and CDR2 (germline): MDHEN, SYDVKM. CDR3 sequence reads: CASSLSGTQEAFF. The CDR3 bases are TGTGCCAGCAGTTTATCCGGGACCCAGGAGGCTTTCTTT.

The CDR3 region has the DNA TGTGCCAGCTCACTAACTGGCGGGAGTTACACCGGGGAGCTGTTTTTT. Amino acid sequence: CASSLTGGSYTGELFF. The V and J genes are TRBV18 and TRBJ2-2; 7 bases agree with TRBD2. Germline CDR1 is KGHSH and CDR2 is LQKENI. J lost 3 bases, V lost 4 bases, and 8 bases had no gene match. The CDR3 loop spans 16 amino acids.